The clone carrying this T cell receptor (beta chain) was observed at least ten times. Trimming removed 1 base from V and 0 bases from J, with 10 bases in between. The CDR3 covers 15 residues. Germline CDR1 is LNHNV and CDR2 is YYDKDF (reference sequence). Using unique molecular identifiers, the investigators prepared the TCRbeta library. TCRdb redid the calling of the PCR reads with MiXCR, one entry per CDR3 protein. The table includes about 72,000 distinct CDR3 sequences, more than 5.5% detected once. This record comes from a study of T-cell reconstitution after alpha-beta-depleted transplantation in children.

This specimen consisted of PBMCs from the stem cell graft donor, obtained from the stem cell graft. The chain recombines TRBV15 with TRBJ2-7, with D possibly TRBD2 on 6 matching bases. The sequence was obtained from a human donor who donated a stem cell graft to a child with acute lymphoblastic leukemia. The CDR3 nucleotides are TGTGCCACCAGCAGAGGGAGGGAAAGCTCCTACGAGCAGTACTTC. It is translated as CATSRGRESSYEQYF. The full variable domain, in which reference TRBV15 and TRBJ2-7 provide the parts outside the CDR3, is DAMVIQNPRYQVTQFGKPVTLSCSQTLNHNVMYWYQQKSSQAPKLLFHYYDKDFNNEADTPDNFQSRRPNTSFCFLDIRSPGLGDTAMYLCATSRGRESSYEQYFGPGTRLTVT.